These T cell receptor beta chains were read from a single sample in a study of OX40 agonist ivuxolimab in advanced cancers. Measured with immunoSEQ multiplex PCR; TCRdb has only the in-frame clones, and not every one. The sample records 75,000 to 100,000 clones, roughly 91% being singletons. The input for sequencing was CD4+ or CD8+ T cells sorted from blood, taken in a trial of the OX40 agonist ivuxolimab. The receptors stem from an adult with an advanced solid tumor such as melanoma, head and neck, liver or kidney cancer. The CDR3 runs from the conserved cysteine through the conserved F or W. D genes are given only for firm matches. Only part of the rows carry a size: once, few, many, or a class if the clone is expanded.

TRBJ1-5	TRBV6-1	once	NA	CASSSWGQPQHF	TGTGCCAGCAGTTCCTGGGGGCAGCCCCAGCATTTT
TRBJ2-2	TRBV9	NA	NA	CASSARLNTGELFF	TGTGCCAGCAGCGCCCGACTCAACACCGGGGAGCTGTTTTTT
TRBJ2-7	TRBV29-1	NA	NA	CSVDVVAGGYEQYF	TGCAGCGTTGACGTGGTGGCCGGTGGATACGAGCAGTACTTC
TRBJ2-5	TRBV29-1	NA	NA	CSVEGTLVETQYF	TGCAGCGTTGAAGGGACATTAGTGGAGACCCAGTACTTC
TRBJ2-7	TRBV7-2	many	NA	CASSLRQGHEQYF	TGTGCCAGCAGCTTGAGGCAGGGCCACGAGCAGTACTTC
TRBJ2-1	TRBV2	NA	NA	CASSVTGWQFF	TGTGCCAGCAGTGTAACAGGGTGGCAGTTCTTC
TRBJ2-1	TRBV29-1	NA	NA	CSVGPPDYRGSNEQFF	TGCAGCGTTGGCCCTCCCGACTACCGAGGTTCCAATGAGCAGTTCTTC
TRBJ2-2	TRBV19	NA	NA	CASSPLGVRTGELFF	TGTGCCAGTAGTCCGCTTGGGGTCCGCACCGGGGAGCTGTTTTTT
TRBJ1-1	TRBV29-1	NA	TRBD1	CSVEPQGGTEAFF	TGCAGCGTTGAACCACAGGGGGGTACTGAAGCTTTCTTT
TRBJ2-2	TRBV27	NA	TRBD2	CASSRPGLAGLNTGELFF	TGTGCCAGCAGTCGCCCGGGACTAGCGGGACTGAACACCGGGGAGCTGTTTTTT
TRBJ2-5	TRBV30	NA	NA	CASRGGRETQYF	TGTGCCTCTAGGGGGGGGCGAGAGACCCAGTACTTC
TRBJ2-7	TRBV6-6	NA	NA	CASSSTEGVYEQYF	TGTGCCAGCAGTTCCACGGAGGGAGTTTACGAGCAGTACTTC
TRBJ1-5	TRBV6-6	NA	TRBD1	CASSPETGGGQPQHF	TGTGCCAGCAGTCCTGAGACAGGGGGTGGTCAGCCCCAGCATTTT
TRBJ1-2	TRBV4-3	NA	NA	CASSQAQGRGYTF	TGCGCCAGCAGCCAAGCGCAGGGTCGCGGCTACACCTTC
TRBJ2-5	TRBV5-4	NA	NA	CASSSRASETQYF	TGTGCCAGCAGCTCCAGGGCAAGCGAGACCCAGTACTTC
TRBJ1-3	TRBV4-1	NA	NA	CASSQAWTGNTIYF	TGCGCCAGCAGCCAAGCCTGGACGGGAAACACCATATATTTT
TRBJ2-5	TRBV29-1	NA	NA	CSVAGLQETQYF	TGCAGCGTTGCGGGACTCCAAGAGACCCAGTACTTC
TRBJ2-1	TRBV14	NA	TRBD2	CASSHRGDSYNEQFF	TGTGCCAGCAGCCATCGGGGGGACTCCTACAATGAGCAGTTCTTC
TRBJ2-2	TRBV7-7	once	NA	CASSLGIQGNTGELFF	TGTGCCAGCAGCTTAGGGATACAGGGGAACACCGGGGAGCTGTTTTTT
TRBJ1-6	TRBV4-3	NA	TRBD1	CASSHLTGDFHF	TGCGCCAGCAGCCACCTAACAGGGGACTTCCACTTT
TRBJ2-2	TRBV9	NA	TRBD2	CASSVSGGPNTGELFF	TGTGCCAGCAGCGTCAGCGGGGGGCCGAACACCGGGGAGCTGTTTTTT
TRBJ2-2	TRBV5-4	NA	NA	CASSFPIISGELFF	TGTGCCAGCAGCTTCCCTATAATTTCCGGGGAGCTGTTTTTT
TRBJ1-4	TRBV7-9	NA	NA	CASSFSTTAKLFF	TGTGCCAGCAGCTTTAGCACAACCGCAAAACTGTTTTTT
TRBJ2-1	TRBV18	once	TRBD2	CASSSTSGDYNEQFF	TGTGCCAGCTCATCCACTAGCGGGGATTACAATGAGCAGTTCTTC
TRBJ1-6	TRBV5-4	NA	NA	CASSGGSYNSPLHF	TGTGCCAGCAGCGGAGGCTCCTATAATTCACCCCTCCACTTT
TRBJ2-2	TRBV5-1	NA	TRBD1	CASSAGQGNTGELFF	TGCGCCAGCAGCGCCGGACAGGGGAACACCGGGGAGCTGTTTTTT
TRBJ2-7	TRBV28	few	TRBD2	CASRASGRNPGDF	TGTGCCAGCAGGGCTAGCGGGAGGAACCCCGGAGACTTC
TRBJ2-5	TRBV10-2	NA	NA	CASREQYQETQYF	TGCGCCAGCAGGGAACAGTACCAAGAGACCCAGTACTTC
TRBJ1-4	TRBV5-1	once	NA	CASSFTGTDEKLFF	TGCGCCAGCAGCTTCACAGGGACCGATGAAAAACTGTTTTTT
TRBJ2-6	TRBV6-4	few	NA	CASSDRVSGANVLTF	TGTGCCAGCAGTGACAGGGTATCTGGGGCCAACGTCCTGACTTTC
TRBJ1-1	TRBV28	NA	NA	CASSLWRAGKNTEAFF	TGTGCCAGCAGTTTGTGGAGAGCAGGGAAGAACACTGAAGCTTTCTTT
TRBJ2-5	TRBV5-1	NA	NA	CASSLETGGETQYF	TGCGCCAGCAGCTTGGAGACAGGAGGAGAGACCCAGTACTTC
TRBJ1-3	TRBV2	NA	TRBD1	CASWTGSGNTIYF	TGTGCCAGCTGGACAGGGTCTGGAAACACCATATATTTT
TRBJ2-1	TRBV5-1	NA	TRBD2	CASSLGLAGSNEQFF	TGCGCCAGCAGCTTGGGACTAGCGGGAAGCAATGAGCAGTTCTTC
TRBJ1-2	TRBV4-1	NA	TRBD1	CASSIGTGRLDGYTF	TGCGCCAGCAGCATTGGGACAGGCCGGTTGGATGGCTACACCTTC
TRBJ1-4	TRBV7-2	NA	TRBD1	CASRCRDRKATNEKLFF	TGTGCCAGCAGGTGCCGGGACAGGAAGGCAACTAATGAAAAACTGTTTTTT
TRBJ2-7	TRBV14	NA	NA	CASSQTNRVWGNEQYF	TGTGCCAGCAGCCAGACGAACCGGGTGTGGGGAAACGAGCAGTACTTC
TRBJ1-5	TRBV28	NA	NA	CASSSQGEGNQPQHF	TGTGCCAGCAGTTCCCAGGGAGAAGGGAATCAGCCCCAGCATTTT
TRBJ2-6	TRBV5-4	NA	NA	CASSLAFGSGANVLTF	TGTGCCAGCAGCCTGGCTTTTGGATCTGGGGCCAACGTCCTGACTTTC
TRBJ2-5	TRBV15	NA	TRBD2	CATSRDHSLAVQETQYF	TGTGCCACCAGCAGAGATCACTCCCTAGCGGTCCAAGAGACCCAGTACTTC
TRBJ2-5	TRBV5-6	NA	TRBD1	CASSDRGMGETQYF	TGTGCCAGCAGCGACAGGGGAATGGGGGAGACCCAGTACTTC
TRBJ2-2	TRBV7-3	NA	NA	CASRREAGELFF	TGTGCGAGCCGCAGGGAGGCCGGGGAGCTGTTTTTT
TRBJ2-5	TRBV5-1	NA	NA	CASSKGVREPFEETQYF	TGCGCCAGCAGCAAGGGGGTCAGGGAGCCTTTTGAAGAGACCCAGTACTTC
TRBJ2-1	TRBV23-1	NA	TRBD2	CASSHGGRRERYNEQFF	TGCGCCAGCAGTCACGGGGGGAGGCGGGAACGGTACAATGAGCAGTTCTTC